The 21 T cell receptor beta chains in this list originate from one sample, sequenced in a study of breast tumors, draining lymph nodes, adjacent tissues. TCRdb passed the multiplex PCR reads through MiXCR, listing each CDR3 protein once. The data show approximately 130,000 distinct CDR3 sequences, 21% seen once. Samples came from axillary lymph nodes draining the breast cancer. Sequenced input: axillary lymph node tissue. The origin of the receptors is a female donor with breast cancer. Some clones in this sample may be carry-over from other donors' samples.

This clonotype was seen a handful of times. Mismatch with germline at one junction end may stem from a read error. The rearrangement links TRBV24-1 to TRBJ2-1; D not resolved. The CDR3 has 13 amino acids. Per germline, CDR1 KGHDR and CDR2 SFDVKD. CDR3 in amino acids: CATSGRHRDERFF. The CDR3 DNA follows: TGTGCCACCAGTGGTCGGCACAGAGATGAGCGGTTCTTC.

Remarks on this clonotype: Being one base from a much bigger clone, this may be a read error. The chain recombines TRBV2 with TRBJ2-3; 9 nucleotides line up with TRBD2. The length of the CDR3 is 17 residues. V gave up 3 bases and J gave up 3 bases; unmatched junction bases: 10. Germline V gene sequence: CDR1 SNHLY, CDR2 FYNNEI. The CDR3 here is CASSDQTSSGTTDTQYF. The CDR3 coding sequence is TGTGCCAGCAGTGACCAGACTTCTAGCGGGACGACAGATACGCAGTATTTT.

There are many counts of this clonotype. The chain couples TRBV7-2 to TRBJ2-3, with TRBD1 as a possible D gene (5 bases). The V gene lost 1 base and the J gene lost 2 bases, with 10 bases spanning the gap. CDR3 size: 15 residues. Per the germline V gene, CDR1 is SGHTA and CDR2 is FQGNSA. CDR3 residues: CASSLVAGNTDTQYF. CDR3 DNA sequence: TGTGCCAGCAGCTTAGTGGCAGGGAACACAGATACGCAGTATTTT.

The chain employs TRBV11-2 and TRBJ2-2; D is unclear. V was cut by 2 bases and J by 0 bases, with 10 bases left in between. The CDR3 covers 16 residues. Germline V gene sequence: CDR1 SGHAT, CDR2 FQNNGV. CDR3 bases: TGTGCCAGCAGCTTATATAGACGGTCGAACACCGGGGAGCTGTTTTTT. Protein product: CASSLYRRSNTGELFF.

V gene TRBV19 combines with J gene TRBJ2-2; 9 positions match TRBD2. The V gene's germline CDR1 is LNHDA and CDR2 SQIVND (reference sequence). CDR3 length: 15 residues. After removal of 7 bases from V and 4 bases from J, the junction contained 7 bases not matched to a gene. The CDR3 here is CASTRGREGTGELFF. The CDR3 region has the DNA TGTGCCAGTACCCGAGGGCGGGAGGGCACCGGGGAGCTGTTTTTT.

This clonotype has at least ten counts. The chain joins TRBV12-3 or TRBV12-4 to TRBJ1-4; D possibly corresponds to TRBD1 (5 bases). This CDR3 contains 15 residues. V dropped 6 bases and J dropped 1 base, with 12 bases sitting between them. The chain's CDR3 is CASRPHTGTNEKLFF. The CDR3 DNA reads as TGTGCCAGCAGACCTCATACAGGAACTAATGAAAAACTGTTTTTT.

Ten or more counts support this clonotype. The CDR3 protein is CSARDMTGANVLTF. CDR3 coding DNA: TGCAGTGCTAGAGACATGACCGGGGCCAACGTCCTGACTTTC. The chain has TRBV20-1 and TRBJ2-6, with D unresolved. V was pared by 0 bases and J by 4 bases, with 7 bases between. The CDR3 extends over 14 amino acids. Germline CDR1 and CDR2: DFQATT and SNEGSKA (reference sequence).

A few counts support this clonotype. This clone may be a read error of a much larger clone one base away. This chain uses TRBV6-1 with TRBJ1-3, with D uncertain. Trimming pared 4 bases from V and 9 bases from J, leaving 13 bases between. Germline V gene sequence: CDR1 MNHNS, CDR2 SASEGT. The CDR3 is made up of 13 amino acids. CDR3 nucleotides: TGTGCCAGCAGTGGAACCCAAATGAGCACCATATATTTT. Protein: CASSGTQMSTIYF.

In this sample, this clonotype turned up many times. This chain connects TRBV24-1 to TRBJ1-2, with 7 bases lining up with TRBD1. The V gene end was trimmed by 6 bases and the J gene end by 4 bases; junction bases not matched to a gene: 13. This CDR3 comprises 16 residues. CDR1 and CDR2 from the germline V gene are KGHDR and SFDVKD. The CDR3 sequence is CATSWGAGQAVYGYTF. The DNA for the CDR3 is TGTGCCACCAGTTGGGGAGCCGGACAGGCCGTCTATGGCTACACCTTC.

This chain connects TRBV7-6 to TRBJ2-1; 14 positions match TRBD2. This CDR3 region has 14 residues. The germline gives CDR1 SGHVS, CDR2 FNYEAQ. J lost 9 bases, V lost 5 bases, and 3 bases had no gene match. The CDR3 nucleotides read TGTGCCAGCAGCGGGACTAGCGGGAGCTTTGAGCAGTTCTTC. Amino acids: CASSGTSGSFEQFF.

This clonotype has ten or more counts. CDR3 in DNA: TGCAGTGCTAGAGTACGAGGGAGGCGGGTCGGGGAGCTGTTTTTT. It specifies CSARVRGRRVGELFF. This chain connects TRBV20-1 to TRBJ2-2, with TRBD2 as a possible D gene (6 bases). Trimming removed 1 base from V and 7 bases from J, with 16 bases in between. This CDR3 contains 15 residues. Germline V gene sequence: CDR1 DFQATT, CDR2 SNEGSKA (reference sequence).

The rearrangement uses TRBV27 and TRBJ1-3; a weak D match, TRBD1 (5 bases). With 5 bases removed from V and 5 bases from J, the gap between germline ends came to 13 bases. This CDR3 is 14 amino acids long. The germline V gene has CDR1 MNHEY and CDR2 SMNVEV (reference sequence). CDR3 sequence reads: CASSPWDGRNTIYF. The CDR3 DNA reads as TGTGCCAGCAGTCCATGGGACGGTCGAAACACCATATATTTT.

This clonotype was picked up a small number of times. V usage is TRBV6-6 and J usage is TRBJ1-3; tentatively, D is TRBD1 (5 bases). This CDR3 comprises 15 residues. In germline, CDR1 is MNHNY, CDR2 SVGAGI (reference sequence). The germline V and J ends were trimmed by 2 bases and 0 bases, with 8 bases remaining between them. CDR3 sequence (DNA): TGTGCCAGCAGTTACGGGAGGGGCTCTGGAAACACCATATATTTT. Its translation is CASSYGRGSGNTIYF.

This clonotype was counted many times. CDR3 in DNA: TGCGCCAGCAGCCAAAGCGGGACCACAGATACGCAGTATTTT. Its protein is CASSQSGTTDTQYF. The chain carries TRBV5-1 and TRBJ2-3; 7 bases match TRBD2. This CDR3 has 14 amino acids. The trim removed 4 bases at V and 2 bases at J, leaving 4 bases unmatched. Germline V gives CDR1 SGHRS, CDR2 YFSETQ.

The sample holds many counts of this clonotype. The rearrangement uses TRBV13 and TRBJ2-7; 7 nucleotides line up with TRBD2. In germline, CDR1 is PRHDT, CDR2 FYEKMQ (reference sequence). Unmatched junction bases numbered 4, after V lost 3 bases and J lost 2 bases. This CDR3 contains 14 residues. In DNA form, the CDR3 reads TGTGCCAGCAGCTTGCGGGAGAGGACCTACGAGCAGTACTTC. Its translation is CASSLRERTYEQYF.

This clonotype was recorded at least ten times. The chain couples TRBV20-1 to TRBJ2-3; 9 nucleotides agree with TRBD2. This CDR3 spans 11 amino acids. CDR1 DFQATT and CDR2 SNEGSKA come from the germline V gene (reference sequence). Losses at the gene ends were 1 base for V and 14 bases for J; bases not matched to a gene: 4. This CDR3 reads CSARASGKPYF. In DNA, the CDR3 is TGCAGTGCTAGAGCTAGCGGGAAGCCGTATTTT.

The V call is TRBV5-6, the J call TRBJ1-2; D not certain. The length of the CDR3 is 16 residues. V was clipped by 0 bases and J by 4 bases, with 16 bases between them. Germline values: CDR1 SGHDT, CDR2 YYEEEE. CDR3 in DNA: TGTGCCAGCAGCTTGGAGGGAGTGCCAGCCTCCTATGGCTACACCTTC. Amino acids: CASSLEGVPASYGYTF.

In its sample, this clonotype was seen many times. V usage is TRBV12-3 or TRBV12-4 and J usage is TRBJ2-1; possibly TRBD1 or TRBD2 for D (5 bases each). This CDR3 has 13 residues. V dropped 4 bases and J dropped 5 bases, with 9 bases sitting between them. The CDR3: CASSSGTHNEQFF. For the CDR3, the DNA is TGTGCCAGCAGTTCCGGGACCCACAATGAGCAGTTCTTC.

This clonotype has ten or more counts. This chain connects TRBV29-1 to TRBJ1-2; no definite D call. In germline, CDR1 is SQVTM, CDR2 ANQGSEA. The CDR3 contains 12 residues. Trimming cost V 6 bases and J 6 bases, with 14 bases left between them. CDR3 sequence: CSVPGAQDGYTF. The CDR3 DNA reads TGCAGCGTCCCTGGAGCCCAAGATGGCTACACCTTC.

This clonotype has ten or more counts. This chain joins TRBV7-2 and TRBJ1-3; weak D call: TRBD1 (6 bases). This CDR3 contains 15 residues. V lost 6 bases to trimming and J lost 3 bases, with 15 bases between them. Germline values: CDR1 SGHTA, CDR2 FQGNSA. CDR3 sequence reads: CASRDRDTGGNTIYF. The CDR3 region has the DNA TGTGCCAGCAGGGATCGGGACACTGGTGGAAACACCATATATTTT.

This clonotype was counted ten times or more. The V and J genes are TRBV6-5 and TRBJ2-1; D possibly matches TRBD1 or TRBD2 (5 bases each). Trimming removed 6 bases from V and 5 bases from J, with 11 bases in between. The CDR3 is made up of 13 amino acids. Germline V gives CDR1 MNHEY, CDR2 SVGAGI. The CDR3 nucleotides read TGTGCCAGCAGCCGGGACCCCCACAATGAGCAGTTCTTC. The encoded protein is CASSRDPHNEQFF.